The 9 T cell receptor beta chains below all came from one sample that was sequenced in a study of cytomegalovirus exposure and HLA in healthy donors. Primers for the PCR totalled 60 Vbeta and 13 Jbeta. Profiling relied on immunoSEQ multiplex PCR, and the TCRdb table lists in-frame clones only, not all of them. The sample records about 200,000 clones, approximately 79% being singletons. Sample: PBMCs. These receptors all come from a man between 45 and 60 years old in good health and CMV-seronegative.

This clone has just a few counts. V and J are TRBV18 and TRBJ2-1, with 9 bases matching TRBD2. The V gene end was trimmed by 6 bases and the J gene end by 0 bases; junction bases not matched to a gene: 3. Germline values: CDR1 KGHSH, CDR2 LQKENI. The CDR3 has 15 amino acids. The CDR3 DNA follows: TGTGCCAGCTCCCGGACTAGCGCCTCCTACAATGAGCAGTTCTTC. Amino acid sequence: CASSRTSASYNEQFF.

The chain couples TRBV21-1 to TRBJ2-5; the table's D call, TRBD1, has no DNA check behind it. The J call may not be correct, given that the DNA end is closer to TRBJ2-7. TRBV21-1 is tagged as a pseudogene. CDR3 size: 12 residues. The CDR3 DNA follows: TGTGCCATCCGGACAGCCTCCTACGAGCAGTACTTC. It specifies CAIRTASYEQYF.

The genes are TRBV7-3 and TRBJ2-3; TRBD2 matches at 9 bases. The germline CDR1 and CDR2 sequences are SGHTA and FQGTGA. This CDR3 has 14 residues. DNA for the CDR3: TGTGGCTCACGAATGGCGGGAGGGCCAAATACGCAGTATTTT. This encodes CGSRMAGGPNTQYF.

The rearrangement uses TRBV15 and TRBJ1-5, with TRBD1 as a possible D gene (5 bases). Between the trimmed V and J ends, which lost 0 bases and 8 bases, there was a span of 17 bases. Germline CDR1 reads LNHNV; CDR2 reads YYDKDF (reference sequence). The CDR3 is 16 residues long. The CDR3 protein is CATSRDPPGGAKPQHF. The CDR3, as DNA: TGTGCCACCAGCAGAGATCCGCCGGGAGGGGCAAAGCCCCAGCATTTT.

The chain links TRBV5-1 to TRBJ2-1, with TRBD2 matching 9 bases. CDR3 length equals 16 residues. The ends lost 4 bases at V and 9 bases at J; junction bases unmatched: 14. The germline gives CDR1 SGHRS, CDR2 YFSETQ. For the CDR3, the DNA is TGCGCCAGCAGCCCAACGATGGGCCCAGCGGGGGGTGAGCAGTTCTTC. Translating it yields CASSPTMGPAGGEQFF.

This chain uses TRBV4-1 with TRBJ1-1; D remains ambiguous. V was pared by 4 bases and J by 0 bases, with 6 bases between. The CDR3 is 13 amino acids. In germline, CDR1 is MGHRA, CDR2 YSYEKL. The CDR3 sequence: CASSLPMNTEAFF. The CDR3 DNA follows: TGCGCCAGCAGCCTCCCCATGAACACTGAAGCTTTCTTT.

About this clone itself: Mismatch with germline at one junction end may stem from a read error. Other nucleotide sequences in the sample specify the same CDR3. The chain couples TRBV5-1 to TRBJ1-1; perhaps TRBD1 as D (6 bases). The length of the CDR3 is 13 residues. CDR1 and CDR2 from the germline V gene are SGHRS and YFSETQ. DNA for the CDR3: TGCGCTAGCAGCCTGACAGGGAACACTGAAGCTTTCTTT. The encoded protein is CASSLTGNTEAFF.

The genes are TRBV30 and TRBJ1-5; D ambiguous. Germline V lookup: CDR1 GTSNPN, CDR2 SVGIG (reference sequence). V lost 0 bases, J lost 4 bases, and 10 bases lay in between. This CDR3 is 14 amino acids long. CDR3 in DNA: TGTGCCTGGAGTGTACTTGACAATAATCAGCCCCAGCATTTT. Protein product: CAWSVLDNNQPQHF.

The rearrangement links TRBV9 to TRBJ2-6; 7 nucleotides match TRBD1. The trim removed 4 bases at V and 0 bases at J, leaving 10 bases unmatched. Germline CDR1 reads SGDLS; CDR2 reads YYNGEE. This CDR3 has 18 residues. The CDR3 DNA reads TGTGCCAGCAGCCCGAGGACAGGCGTACTCTCTGGGGCCAACGTCCTGACTTTC. Its protein is CASSPRTGVLSGANVLTF.